These 18 T cell receptor beta chains originate from one sample sequenced in a study of human T cells and chemical hapten exposure. Using its own MiXCR run on the RACE reads, TCRdb lists one record per CDR3 protein. The table records about 69,000 distinct CDR3 sequences, 10% of them present only once. Time point meaning: patch test 2, 6 weeks after DPC sensitization. Treatment here: therapeutic diphenylcyclopropenone sensitization with weekly scalp DPC. The starting material was whole blood, obtained in connection with sensitization to the hapten diphenylcyclopropenone (DPC). The receptors were gathered from a woman between 45 and 60 years old with alopecia areata. Some clones in this sample may be carry-over from other donors' samples.

This clonotype has ten or more counts. The V call is TRBV2, the J call TRBJ1-2; tentatively, D is TRBD1 (5 bases). There are 12 residues in the CDR3. Germline loops: CDR1 SNHLY, CDR2 FYNNEI. V gave up 3 bases and J gave up 4 bases, with 6 bases separating them. The CDR3 loop is CASSEGGYGYTF. CDR3 bases: TGTGCCAGCAGTGAGGGGGGCTATGGCTACACCTTC.

This clonotype showed up many times. This chain uses TRBV18 with TRBJ2-5; D gene ambiguous. This CDR3 region has 14 residues. Germline assignment: CDR1 KGHSH and CDR2 LQKENI. V lost 0 bases to trimming and J lost 1 base, with 6 bases between them. The CDR3 DNA reads as TGTGCCAGCTCACCACCAACAGCCCAAGAGACCCAGTACTTC. Translation: CASSPPTAQETQYF. The full variable domain, its missing parts supplied by reference TRBV18 and TRBJ2-5, is NAGVMQNPRHLVRRRGQEARLRCSPMKGHSHVYWYRQLPEEGLKFMVYLQKENIIDESGMPKERFSAEFPKEGPSILRIQQVVRGDSAAYFCASSPPTAQETQYFGPGTRLLVL.

The chain links TRBV7-6 to TRBJ2-1, with TRBD2 identical over 9 bases. Looked up from germline, CDR1 is SGHVS and CDR2 is FNYEAQ. The CDR3 consists of 14 residues. V gave up 6 bases and J gave up 7 bases; unmatched junction bases: 7. CDR3 sequence: CASRASSGTNEQFF. The CDR3 DNA follows: TGTGCCAGCAGAGCGTCTAGCGGGACTAATGAGCAGTTCTTC.

This chain joins TRBV28 and TRBJ2-5; 9 bases map to TRBD2. Losses at the gene ends were 9 bases for V and 5 bases for J; bases not matched to a gene: 7. The CDR3 runs to 13 residues. Germline CDR1 is MDHEN and CDR2 is SYDVKM. CDR3 in DNA: TGTGCCAGTAATAGCGGGAGAAGGGAGACCCAGTACTTC. It codes for CASNSGRRETQYF.

The chain joins TRBV5-1 to TRBJ2-7, with 7 bases that match TRBD1. This CDR3 is 14 amino acids long. Unmatched junction bases numbered 9, after V lost 4 bases and J lost 5 bases. In germline, CDR1 is SGHRS, CDR2 YFSETQ. DNA for the CDR3: TGCGCCAGCAGCCACCCGGACAGGATCCACGAGCAGTACTTC. Encoded protein: CASSHPDRIHEQYF.

This clonotype was seen a handful of times. The gene calls are TRBV18 and TRBJ1-1; D is uncertain. This CDR3 has 16 residues. Per germline, CDR1 KGHSH and CDR2 LQKENI. Between the trimmed V and J ends, which lost 3 bases and 0 bases, there was a span of 14 bases. The CDR3 reads CASSPRPAVMNTEAFF. Here the CDR3 DNA reads TGTGCCAGCTCACCCAGGCCCGCCGTAATGAACACTGAAGCTTTCTTT.

In this sample, this clonotype turned up many times. DNA for the CDR3: TGCAGTGCGCCGCGACTAGCGCGAAGCACAGATACGCAGTATTTT. It encodes CSAPRLARSTDTQYF. The chain links TRBV20-1 to TRBJ2-3, with 8 bases matching TRBD2. CDR1 is DFQATT, CDR2 SNEGSKA, per germline (reference sequence). This CDR3 contains 15 residues. The J segment lost 0 bases and the V segment lost 6 bases, leaving 8 bases of the junction unmatched.

This clonotype was found many times. The J gene is TRBJ1-2, the V gene TRBV27, with 8 bases lining up with TRBD1. Germline CDR1 is MNHEY and CDR2 is SMNVEV (reference sequence). The length of the CDR3 is 16 residues. The V and J ends lost 3 bases and 4 bases, in that order; junction bases with no gene match: 10. The CDR3 reads CASSFSGGQGPYGYTF. DNA of the CDR3: TGTGCCAGCAGTTTTTCGGGTGGACAGGGCCCCTATGGCTACACCTTC.

This clonotype was counted a few times. This rearrangement joins TRBV27 to TRBJ2-2; D possibly corresponds to TRBD1 (5 bases). V shed 3 bases and J shed 0 bases, with 11 bases lying between them. Germline lookup yields CDR1 MNHEY and CDR2 SMNVEV (reference sequence). The CDR3 runs 16 residues. CDR3 loop: CASSFGPTANTGELFF. As DNA, the CDR3 is TGTGCCAGCAGTTTTGGACCGACAGCGAACACCGGGGAGCTGTTTTTT.

This clonotype was found many times. The chain combines TRBV20-1 with TRBJ1-1; 9 bases are a match to TRBD1. This CDR3 has 12 amino acids. V shed 7 bases, J shed 1 base, and the junction held 1 base outside the gene matches. Germline assignment: CDR1 DFQATT and CDR2 SNEGSKA (reference sequence). The CDR3 loop reads CSGTGENTEAFF. In DNA form, the CDR3 reads TGCAGTGGGACAGGGGAGAACACTGAAGCTTTCTTT.

This chain links TRBV19 with TRBJ2-3; D might be TRBD1 (6 bases). The V gene's germline CDR1 is LNHDA and CDR2 SQIVND (reference sequence). The CDR3 runs 14 residues. With 5 bases removed from V and 2 bases from J, the gap between germline ends came to 11 bases. CDR3 region: CASSVQGDTDTQYF. CDR3 coding DNA: TGTGCCAGTAGTGTACAGGGAGACACAGATACGCAGTATTTT.

The rearrangement links TRBV3-1 to TRBJ2-5; tentatively, D is TRBD2 (5 bases). The germline gives CDR1 LGHDT, CDR2 YNNKEL (reference sequence). The CDR3 consists of 15 residues. Trimming removed 1 base at V and 5 bases at J, with 14 bases between. The CDR3 is CASSQARTSKETQYF. CDR3 sequence (DNA): TGTGCCAGCAGCCAAGCCCGTACTAGTAAGGAGACCCAGTACTTC.

This clonotype was counted a few times. This chain links TRBV5-4 with TRBJ2-3, with D perhaps assigned TRBD1 or TRBD2 (5 bases each). This CDR3 is 16 amino acids long. Germline CDR1 is SGHNT and CDR2 is YYREEE (reference sequence). V lost 5 bases and J lost 2, with 18 bases in between. DNA for the CDR3: TGTGCCAGCAGTTTCCCGGGACCGACCTACACAGATACGCAGTATTTT. Amino acid sequence: CASSFPGPTYTDTQYF.

This clonotype was detected a few times. V usage is TRBV20-1 and J usage is TRBJ2-1; TRBD2 aligns across 8 bases. V trimming: 6 bases; J trimming: 2 bases; junction bases outside the gene matches: 6. The length of the CDR3 is 14 residues. Germline values: CDR1 DFQATT, CDR2 SNEGSKA (reference sequence). CDR3 DNA: TGCAGTGCCCTATCGGGACTAGCCTACAATGAGCAGTTCTTC. Its translation: CSALSGLAYNEQFF.

This clonotype was found many times. The chain is built from TRBV27 and TRBJ2-2; 12 bases fit TRBD1. Germline V gene data show CDR1 as MNHEY and CDR2 as SMNVEV (reference sequence). CDR3 size: 18 residues. V shed 3 bases, J shed 2 bases, and the junction held 7 bases outside the gene matches. Written as DNA, the CDR3 is TGTGCCAGCAGTTTGCGGGGACAGGGGGCGGCAAACACCGGGGAGCTGTTTTTT. Its protein is CASSLRGQGAANTGELFF.

This clonotype turned up a few times. The J gene is TRBJ2-7, the V gene TRBV5-4, with TRBD1 as a possible D gene (6 bases). V lost 0 bases, J lost 2 bases, and 9 bases lay in between. CDR1 SGHNT and CDR2 YYREEE come from the germline V gene (reference sequence). The CDR3 totals 14 residues. In nucleotides, the CDR3 is TGTGCCAGCAGCTTGGACAGGGCCGCCTACGAGCAGTACTTC. Protein sequence: CASSLDRAAYEQYF. The complete variable domain, with remaining parts taken from reference TRBV5-4 and TRBJ2-7, reads ETGVTQSPTHLIKTRGQQVTLRCSSQSGHNTVSWYQQALGQGPQFIFQYYREEENGRGNFPPRFSGLQFPNYSSELNVNALELDDSALYLCASSLDRAAYEQYFGPGTRLTVT.

There are many counts of this clonotype. The chain combines TRBV10-1 with TRBJ2-3; D may correspond to TRBD1 or TRBD2 (5 bases each). The CDR3 contains 16 residues. CDR1 and CDR2 from the germline V gene are WNHNN and SYGVQD (reference sequence). Trimming left V 0 bases short and J 0 bases short, with 10 bases between. CDR3 sequence: CASSESRGLSTDTQYF. The DNA of the CDR3 is TGCGCCAGCAGTGAGTCGAGGGGATTGAGCACAGATACGCAGTATTTT.

In its sample, this clonotype was seen a few times. The chain is built from TRBV29-1 and TRBJ2-7, with TRBD2 matching over 11 bases. The length of the CDR3 is 14 residues. With V trimmed by 3 bases and J by 7 bases, 8 bases remained unmatched. Germline CDR1 SQVTM, CDR2 ANQGSEA. The CDR3, as DNA: TGCAGCGTTGATGCTAGCGGGAGGCCAGGGGAGCAGTACTTC. This translates into CSVDASGRPGEQYF.